One sample yielded the 32 T cell receptor beta chains listed below, sequenced in a study of TIL therapy for anti-PD-1-resistant metastatic lung cancer. The time point denotes: pre-treatment sample, taken before nivolumab and TIL therapy. Sequencing used immunoSEQ v3. Assay: immunoSEQ multiplex PCR; the TCRdb copy retains only in-frame clones and omits some. The table lists tens of thousands of clones, over 70% of them singletons. The sequenced sample was blood, obtained at baseline. All receptors derive from a person aged 25 to 79 with non-small cell lung cancer.

This clone came up a few times. The rearrangement joins TRBV19 to TRBJ1-5, with a weak D call TRBD1 (6 bases). With 5 bases removed from V and 6 bases from J, the gap between germline ends came to 8 bases. The germline V gene has CDR1 LNHDA and CDR2 SQIVND (reference sequence). The CDR3 has 12 residues. The CDR3 loop is CASSPRGQPQHF. For the CDR3, the DNA is TGTGCCAGTAGTCCCAGGGGTCAGCCCCAGCATTTT.

Only a few counts were recorded for this clone. This chain uses TRBV7-3 with TRBJ2-5; 8 nucleotides line up with TRBD1. CDR1 SGHTA and CDR2 FQGTGA come from the germline V gene. The CDR3 has 14 residues. V trimming: 5 bases; J trimming: 6 bases; junction bases outside the gene matches: 8. The CDR3 protein is CASSPGQGLKTQYF. CDR3 sequence (DNA): TGTGCCAGCAGCCCCGGACAGGGATTGAAGACCCAGTACTTC.

V and J are TRBV27 and TRBJ2-3; D unresolved. CDR3 size: 16 residues. Trimming took off 3 bases at V and 0 bases at J, with 13 bases between the two ends. Germline CDR1 is MNHEY and CDR2 is SMNVEV (reference sequence). DNA for the CDR3: TGTGCCAGCAGTTTCTCCAGGACCCCTAGCACAGATACGCAGTATTTT. Its protein product is CASSFSRTPSTDTQYF.

The V call is TRBV2, the J call TRBJ2-2, with 7 bases aligning to TRBD1. After removal of 4 bases from V and 3 bases from J, the junction contained 2 bases not matched to a gene. This CDR3 contains 14 residues. Germline V gene data show CDR1 as SNHLY and CDR2 as FYNNEI. The CDR3, as DNA: TGTGCCAGCAGTGGGACAGGATACACCGGGGAGCTGTTTTTT. Amino acids: CASSGTGYTGELFF.

The V call is TRBV5-4, the J call TRBJ2-7, with 8 bases aligning to TRBD2. Per the germline V gene, CDR1 is SGHNT and CDR2 is YYREEE (reference sequence). The CDR3 has 15 amino acids. The V gene end was trimmed by 1 base and the J gene end by 6 bases; junction bases not matched to a gene: 9. The CDR3 DNA follows: TGTGCCAGCAGCTTGATTCGGGAGGGCCTTTGCGAGCAGTACTTC. Translation: CASSLIREGLCEQYF.

The V and J genes are TRBV28 and TRBJ1-5, with 7 bases lining up with TRBD1. Germline CDR1 reads MDHEN; CDR2 reads SYDVKM. V lost 6 bases to trimming and J lost 6 bases; unmatched junction nucleotides: 17. The CDR3 covers 17 residues. The CDR3 DNA reads TGTGCCAGCAGCCCACCTCCCGACAGGGAGAGGAGTCAGCCCCAGCATTTT. It codes for CASSPPPDRERSQPQHF. The whole variable domain, filled in from reference TRBV28 and TRBJ1-5, reads DVKVTQSSRYLVKRTGEKVFLECVQDMDHENMFWYRQDPGLGLRLIYFSYDVKMKEKGDIPEGYSVSREKKERFSLILESASTNQTSMYLCASSPPPDRERSQPQHFGDGTRLSIL.

The V gene is TRBV7-2, the J gene TRBJ1-5; D uncertain. This CDR3 has 14 residues. V shed 0 bases and J shed 7 bases, with 10 bases lying between them. CDR1 and CDR2 from the germline V gene are SGHTA and FQGNSA. The CDR3 nucleotides read TGTGCCAGCAGCTTAGCGCTGGACGGGCAGCCCCAGCATTTT. This codes for CASSLALDGQPQHF. Looking up the rest from reference TRBV7-2 and TRBJ1-5 gives the full variable domain: GAGVSQSPSNKVTEKGKDVELRCDPISGHTALYWYRQSLGQGLEFLIYFQGNSAPDKSGLPSDRFSAERTGGSVSTLTIQRTQQEDSAVYLCASSLALDGQPQHFGDGTRLSIL.

This clone was seen a single time. The chain employs TRBV5-6 and TRBJ1-2; D not resolved. From germline, CDR1 is SGHDT and CDR2 YYEEEE. With 1 base removed from V and 5 bases from J, the gap between germline ends came to 6 bases. This CDR3 has 12 amino acids. The CDR3 sequence is CASSLMKYGYTF. CDR3 in DNA: TGTGCCAGCAGCTTGATGAAGTATGGCTACACCTTC. The entire variable domain, with the rest obtained from reference TRBV5-6 and TRBJ1-2, is as follows: DAGVTQSPTHLIKTRGQQVTLRCSPKSGHDTVSWYQQALGQGPQFIFQYYEEEERQRGNFPDRFSGHQFPNYSSELNVNALLLGDSALYLCASSLMKYGYTFGSGTRLTVV.

The chain uses TRBV19 and TRBJ1-3, with no clear D. This CDR3 has 16 amino acids. Per the germline V gene, CDR1 is LNHDA and CDR2 is SQIVND (reference sequence). The V end was cut by 5 bases, the J end by 4 bases, with 18 bases between. As DNA, the CDR3 is TGTGCCAGTAGTTCCCGGCGGGAAAATACGGGAAACACCATATATTTT. Protein product: CASSSRRENTGNTIYF.

The rearrangement joins TRBV7-9 to TRBJ2-3, with 8 bases fitting TRBD1. This CDR3 spans 16 amino acids. Germline-derived CDR1 and CDR2 are SEHNR and FQNEAQ (reference sequence). The J segment lost 2 bases and the V segment lost 5 bases, leaving 9 bases of the junction unmatched. CDR3 amino acids: CASSTPRTGYTDTQYF. In nucleotides, the CDR3 is TGTGCCAGCAGCACGCCTCGGACAGGGTACACAGATACGCAGTATTTT.

J is TRBJ2-7 and V is TRBV5-6; no firm D call. V lost 0 bases, J lost 4 bases, and 20 bases lay in between. Germline V CDR1 and CDR2: SGHDT, YYEEEE. This CDR3 has 17 amino acids. CDR3 sequence: CASSLGSMSNSRYEQYF. As DNA, the CDR3 is TGTGCCAGCAGCTTGGGATCAATGAGCAATAGTAGGTACGAGCAGTACTTC.

The rearrangement joins TRBV7-2 to TRBJ1-2; 8 positions match TRBD1. The CDR3 runs 17 residues. Germline V gene lookup returns CDR1 SGHTA and CDR2 FQGNSA. The V segment lost 7 bases and the J segment 4 bases; nucleotides outside the gene matches: 17. The CDR3 DNA reads as TGTGCCAGCAAGAAGACAGGGGCGCCGTCAGAGGCCTATGGCTACACCTTC. Translation gives CASKKTGAPSEAYGYTF.

DNA for the CDR3: TGCGCCAGCAGTGAGTCGCCAGCCTATGGCTACACCTTC. It yields the protein CASSESPAYGYTF. The J gene is TRBJ1-2, the V gene TRBV10-2, with D unclear. This CDR3 is 13 amino acids long. The V gene's germline CDR1 is WSHSY and CDR2 SAAADI. V gave up 0 bases and J gave up 4 bases, with 6 bases separating them.

V is TRBV29-1 and J is TRBJ1-1, with D unresolved. Germline V CDR1 and CDR2: SQVTM, ANQGSEA. CDR3 length equals 12 residues. V lost 0 bases, J lost 4 bases, and 6 bases lay in between. This chain's CDR3 is CSVEEGSTEAFF. The CDR3 DNA reads TGCAGCGTTGAAGAAGGGAGCACTGAAGCTTTCTTT.

The rearrangement joins TRBV7-2 to TRBJ1-2, with no clear D. Trimming removed 6 bases at V and 8 bases at J, with 16 bases between. CDR1 is SGHTA, CDR2 FQGNSA, per germline. This CDR3 comprises 13 residues. CDR3 region: CASSYDGLGGYTF. In DNA, the CDR3 is TGTGCCAGCAGTTACGACGGTCTAGGAGGCTACACCTTC.

The rearrangement uses TRBV2 and TRBJ2-7; no clear D. The CDR3 runs 15 residues. Germline V lookup: CDR1 SNHLY, CDR2 FYNNEI. V was cut by 7 bases and J by 6 bases, with 22 bases left in between. The CDR3 DNA reads as TGTGCCAGCACCTCCCGGCCTGGTGGGTTTGGCGAGCAGTACTTC. Translating it yields CASTSRPGGFGEQYF.

The chain has TRBV7-9 and TRBJ1-1, with 9 nucleotides matching TRBD1. After removal of 6 bases from V and 1 base from J, the junction contained 6 bases not matched to a gene. In germline, CDR1 is SEHNR, CDR2 FQNEAQ (reference sequence). The CDR3 covers 15 residues. Here the CDR3 DNA reads TGTGCCAGCAGTCGTTGGACAGGGGAGAACACTGAAGCTTTCTTT. Amino acid sequence: CASSRWTGENTEAFF. Combining the CDR3 with reference TRBV7-9 and TRBJ1-1 gives the whole variable domain DTGVSQNPRHKITKRGQNVTFRCDPISEHNRLYWYRQTLGQGPEFLTYFQNEAQLEKSRLLSDRFSAERPKGSFSTLEIQRTEQGDSAMYLCASSRWTGENTEAFFGQGTRLTVV.

The CDR3 sequence is CSVEDRPGSYNEQFF. The CDR3 DNA reads as TGCAGCGTTGAAGATAGGCCGGGTTCCTACAATGAGCAGTTCTTC. The rearrangement uses TRBV29-1 and TRBJ2-1; no definite D call. Germline V gene sequence: CDR1 SQVTM, CDR2 ANQGSEA. This CDR3 is built from 15 residues. V was shortened by 0 bases and J by 1 base, with 10 bases between the two germline ends.

This chain joins TRBV6-5 and TRBJ2-6, with D uncertain. Trimming took off 2 bases at V and 0 bases at J, with 2 bases between the two ends. The CDR3 has 14 residues. The germline V gene encodes CDR1 MNHEY and CDR2 SVGAGI. This CDR3 is CASSYLSGANVLTF. CDR3 coding DNA: TGTGCCAGCAGTTACCTCTCTGGGGCCAACGTCCTGACTTTC.

This chain links TRBV6-6 with TRBJ2-7; possible D gene TRBD2, 5 bases. Germline V gene data show CDR1 as MNHNY and CDR2 as SVGAGI (reference sequence). The CDR3 has 14 amino acids. V lost 6 bases and J 0 bases, leaving 12 bases between the germline ends. The CDR3 coding sequence is TGTGCCAGCAGCCCCCCGGGGTTCTCCTACGAGCAGTACTTC. Encoded protein: CASSPPGFSYEQYF.

This clone occurred a few times. The chain recombines TRBV25-1 with TRBJ1-2, with unresolved D. Germline V gene lookup returns CDR1 MGHDK and CDR2 SYGVNS. The V gene lost 2 bases and the J gene lost 8 bases, with 9 bases spanning the gap. The CDR3 sequence is 12 residues long. The CDR3 DNA reads TGTGCCAGCAGTGAAGTTAGAGGCGGCTACACCTTC. Amino acid sequence: CASSEVRGGYTF.

V gene TRBV6-1 combines with J gene TRBJ2-7; 9 bases map to TRBD1. Losses at the gene ends were 5 bases for V and 5 bases for J; bases not matched to a gene: 1. From germline, CDR1 is MNHNS and CDR2 SASEGT. This CDR3 contains 12 residues. The DNA of the CDR3 is TGTGCCAGCAGTACAGGGGGCCACGAGCAGTACTTC. Translating gives CASSTGGHEQYF.

The rearrangement joins TRBV11-2 to TRBJ2-3; no reliable D call. Germline CDR1 and CDR2: SGHAT and FQNNGV. Trimming took off 5 bases at V and 0 bases at J, with 3 bases between the two ends. CDR3 length: 12 residues. CDR3 sequence: CASSPSTDTQYF. The CDR3 region has the DNA TGTGCCAGCAGCCCCAGCACAGATACGCAGTATTTT.

The rearrangement links TRBV29-1 to TRBJ2-3, with a tentative D call TRBD2 (6 bases). Between the trimmed V and J ends, which lost 6 bases and 2 bases, there was a span of 15 bases. There are 14 residues in the CDR3. Germline lookup yields CDR1 SQVTM and CDR2 ANQGSEA. In DNA, the CDR3 is TGCAGCGTACGGGGGTCCGGATACACAGATACGCAGTATTTT. This translates into CSVRGSGYTDTQYF.

The chain is built from TRBV28 and TRBJ1-2; TRBD1 agrees at 9 bases. V was pared by 6 bases and J by 2 bases, with 4 bases of the junction left unmatched. Per germline, CDR1 MDHEN and CDR2 SYDVKM. The CDR3 has 14 residues. Here the CDR3 DNA reads TGTGCCAGCAGGCGGACAGGGGAAAACTATGGCTACACCTTC. Encoded protein: CASRRTGENYGYTF.

The chain uses TRBV27 and TRBJ2-5; D might be TRBD2 (5 bases). The CDR3 runs to 14 residues. Germline CDR1 and CDR2: MNHEY and SMNVEV (reference sequence). With 8 bases removed from V and 5 bases from J, the gap between germline ends came to 18 bases. The CDR3 DNA follows: TGTGCCAGCTCAAAATGGGCGGGCCAGGAGACCCAGTACTTC. Translation gives CASSKWAGQETQYF.

This chain uses TRBV11-2 with TRBJ2-7; TRBD2 matches at 7 bases. This CDR3 region has 14 residues. Losses at the gene ends were 1 base for V and 6 bases for J; bases not matched to a gene: 6. From germline, CDR1 is SGHAT and CDR2 FQNNGV. The DNA for the CDR3 is TGTGCCAGCAGCTTAGCGGGAGGAGCGGGCGAGCAGTACTTC. As protein: CASSLAGGAGEQYF.

V usage is TRBV28 and J usage is TRBJ2-6; D call uncertain. This CDR3 is 15 amino acids long. V was cut by 6 bases and J by 0 bases, with 9 bases left in between. Germline assignment: CDR1 MDHEN and CDR2 SYDVKM. Written as DNA, the CDR3 is TGTGCCAGCAGCCCCGGCAGCTCTGGGGCCAACGTCCTGACTTTC. Translation gives CASSPGSSGANVLTF.

This clone was detected a few times. The V and J genes are TRBV30 and TRBJ1-5; TRBD1 agrees at 8 bases. Looked up from germline, CDR1 is GTSNPN and CDR2 is SVGIG (reference sequence). V lost 3 bases to trimming and J lost 4 bases; unmatched junction nucleotides: 5. The CDR3 contains 14 residues. The CDR3 coding sequence is TGTGCCTGGAGAGACAGGGGATTTAATCAGCCCCAGCATTTT. It codes for CAWRDRGFNQPQHF.

Regarding this clone: The sample has other DNA sequences that encode this CDR3 too. The rearrangement links TRBV28 to TRBJ1-5; D remains unclear. CDR1 MDHEN and CDR2 SYDVKM come from the germline V gene. V shed 3 bases and J shed 7 bases, with 16 bases lying between them. The CDR3 has 15 residues. CDR3 region: CASSFRIRPNQPQHF. The DNA of the CDR3 is TGTGCCAGCAGTTTTCGGATTCGTCCGAACCAGCCCCAGCATTTT.

The chain carries TRBV5-6 and TRBJ2-7; D might be TRBD2 (6 bases). The germline V gene encodes CDR1 SGHDT and CDR2 YYEEEE. The CDR3 sequence is 14 residues long. V shed 2 bases and J shed 2 bases, with 11 bases lying between them. CDR3 sequence: CASSFLRGAYEQYF. The CDR3 DNA follows: TGTGCCAGCAGCTTCCTCCGCGGGGCCTACGAGCAGTACTTC.

This chain links TRBV18 with TRBJ1-1, with 9 bases fitting TRBD1. Germline values: CDR1 KGHSH, CDR2 LQKENI. The trim removed 4 bases at V and 1 base at J, leaving 7 bases unmatched. The CDR3 runs 16 residues. CDR3 DNA: TGTGCCAGCTCACTCAAGGGACAGGGCGAGAACACTGAAGCTTTCTTT. This sequence encodes CASSLKGQGENTEAFF.